Below are 19 T cell receptor beta chains sequenced from a single sample in a study of glioma-infiltrating T cells. TCR alpha and beta CDR3 regions were amplified from RNA using iRepertoire nested multiplex PCR. TCRdb re-analysed the multiplex PCR reads in MiXCR, keeping a single row per CDR3 protein. The sample shows about 190,000 distinct CDR3 sequences, over 25% of them seen only once. Sequenced input: glioma tissue, nonneoplastic brain tissue, or PBMCs (not recorded which). Receptors originate from a human donor with low-grade glioma or glioblastoma, undergoing nonglioma brain surgery, or in good health (not recorded which).

This clonotype was seen repeatedly, ten times or more. The chain combines TRBV4-1 with TRBJ1-5; D gene unclear. This CDR3 region has 15 residues. Germline V gene sequence: CDR1 MGHRA, CDR2 YSYEKL. The ends were cut back, 0 bases at V and 7 bases at J, with 13 bases in the middle. The CDR3 DNA sequence: TGCGCCAGCAGCCAAGAAGAGTCCGAGCACCAGCCCCAGCATTTT. Amino acid sequence: CASSQEESEHQPQHF.

This clonotype occurred a few times. The genes are TRBV7-9 and TRBJ2-3; TRBD2 agrees at 10 bases. J gave up 6 bases and V 2 bases, and 20 bases lay outside the gene matches. Per the germline V gene, CDR1 is SEHNR and CDR2 is FQNEAQ (reference sequence). This CDR3 comprises 20 residues. CDR3 loop: CASSLTPRAVIAGGRDTQYF. DNA of the CDR3: TGTGCCAGCAGCTTAACCCCTAGGGCGGTTATAGCGGGAGGACGGGATACGCAGTATTTT.

In the case of this clonotype: At one end, the junction sequence differs from germline, possibly due to a read error. The V call is TRBV5-1, the J call TRBJ2-1, with D perhaps assigned TRBD1 or TRBD2 (6 bases each). Germline lookup yields CDR1 SGHRS and CDR2 YFSETQ. The CDR3 runs to 16 residues. CDR3 residues: CARSGSSGGPYNEQLF. In DNA, the CDR3 is TGCGCCAGAAGCGGGTCCTCTGGGGGGCCCTACAATGAGCAGTTATTC.

This clonotype was counted at least ten times. This chain connects TRBV7-2 to TRBJ1-6; D ambiguous. Germline V gene sequence: CDR1 SGHTA, CDR2 FQGNSA. The CDR3 runs to 14 residues. V was trimmed by 5 bases and J by 7 bases, leaving 12 bases between them. The CDR3 here is CASSLMDGNSPLHF. CDR3 in DNA: TGTGCCAGCAGCCTTATGGACGGGAATTCACCCCTCCACTTT.

This clonotype was seen at least ten times. The rearrangement links TRBV15 to TRBJ2-3; 10 bases are shared with TRBD2. Germline V CDR1 and CDR2: LNHNV, YYDKDF (reference sequence). Losses at the gene ends were 1 base for V and 2 bases for J; bases not matched to a gene: 3. This CDR3 has 16 residues. CDR3 DNA sequence: TGTGCCACCAGCAGAGCTACTAGCGGGACCACAGATACGCAGTATTTT. Translated, it gives CATSRATSGTTDTQYF. Together with reference TRBV15 and TRBJ2-3, the CDR3 gives the full variable domain: DAMVIQNPRYQVTQFGKPVTLSCSQTLNHNVMYWYQQKSSQAPKLLFHYYDKDFNNEADTPDNFQSRRPNTSFCFLDIRSPGLGDTAMYLCATSRATSGTTDTQYFGPGTRLTVL.

This clonotype was seen a handful of times. The rearrangement uses TRBV14 and TRBJ2-7; no clear D gene. This CDR3 is built from 13 residues. Trimming cost V 3 bases and J 1 base, with 7 bases left between them. CDR1 and CDR2 (germline): SGHDN, FVKESK. CDR3 residues: CASSQGMSYEQYF. The CDR3 DNA reads as TGTGCCAGCAGCCAGGGTATGTCCTACGAGCAGTACTTC.

There are many counts of this clonotype. V gene TRBV7-2 combines with J gene TRBJ2-1, with D maybe TRBD1 (6 bases). This CDR3 spans 15 amino acids. From germline, CDR1 is SGHTA and CDR2 FQGNSA. V lost 5 bases, J lost 1 base, and 12 bases lay in between. The CDR3 DNA follows: TGTGCCAGCAGCGGTAACAGGGCATCCTACAATGAGCAGTTCTTC. Translating gives CASSGNRASYNEQFF.

This clonotype occurred once. A much larger clone is a single base away; this may be a read error. This chain connects TRBV18 to TRBJ1-5; D might be TRBD1 (6 bases). CDR1 and CDR2 from the germline V gene are KGHSH and LQKENI. This CDR3 has 14 residues. CDR3 DNA: TGTGCCAGCTCACCGGGGCAGGGGCAGGAGCCCCAGCTTTTT. Translated: CASSPGQGQEPQLF.

On this clonotype: A clone one base away is much larger, so this may be a read error. The V call is TRBV7-9, the J call TRBJ1-1; D gene unclear. Germline CDR1 is SEHNR and CDR2 is FQNEAQ (reference sequence). The CDR3 is made up of 12 amino acids. Trimming took off 5 bases at V and 8 bases at J, with 12 bases between the two ends. The chain's CDR3 is CASSLSVGEAFF. CDR3 coding DNA: TGTGCCAGCAGCCTCTCTGTGGGGGAAGCTTTCTTT.

There are a few counts of this clonotype. The CDR3 DNA sequence: TGTGCCAGCAGCTTTACAGGGGTGGACTATGGCTACACCTTC. Amino acids: CASSFTGVDYGYTF. J is TRBJ1-2 and V is TRBV5-4; 7 nucleotides line up with TRBD1. The ends lost 2 bases at V and 3 bases at J; junction bases unmatched: 4. This CDR3 is 14 amino acids long. Germline V gene data show CDR1 as SGHNT and CDR2 as YYREEE (reference sequence).

This clonotype was detected ten times or more. The chain employs TRBV4-3 and TRBJ2-6; no clear D. The CDR3 sequence is 17 residues long. The V gene lost 2 bases and the J gene lost 0 bases, with 11 bases spanning the gap. CDR1 is LGHNA and CDR2 is YSLEER in the germline V gene. CDR3 amino acids: CASSQPRYGSGANVLTF. In nucleotides, the CDR3 is TGCGCCAGCAGCCAACCACGTTACGGCTCTGGGGCCAACGTCCTGACTTTC.

Many counts were recorded for this clonotype. The chain recombines TRBV6-4 with TRBJ2-1; maybe TRBD2 (5 bases). Trimming took off 2 bases at V and 6 bases at J, with 14 bases between the two ends. Germline assignment: CDR1 MRHNA and CDR2 SNTAGT. The CDR3 consists of 15 residues. CDR3 amino acids: CASSDGRSVGNEQFF. In nucleotides, the CDR3 is TGTGCCAGCAGTGACGGGAGAAGTGTCGGCAATGAGCAGTTCTTC.

This clonotype has a count of ten or more. The chain employs TRBV2 and TRBJ2-5, with D unresolved. Germline values: CDR1 SNHLY, CDR2 FYNNEI. V shed 4 bases and J shed 3 bases, with 6 bases lying between them. The CDR3 consists of 12 residues. CDR3 nucleotides: TGTGCCAGCAGTGGTCTAAAAGAGACCCAGTACTTC. This sequence encodes CASSGLKETQYF.

This chain connects TRBV29-1 to TRBJ2-1; D remains unclear. From germline, CDR1 is SQVTM and CDR2 ANQGSEA. This CDR3 comprises 14 residues. V was trimmed by 6 bases and J by 7 bases, leaving 19 bases between them. Here the CDR3 DNA reads TGCAGCGTACCGAATACAGTGGCTGGTAATGAGCAGTTCTTC. Protein product: CSVPNTVAGNEQFF.

This clonotype was detected ten times or more. The chain carries TRBV7-9 and TRBJ2-6; D is tentatively TRBD1 or TRBD2 (5 bases each). This CDR3 has 19 amino acids. V lost 6 bases, J lost 0 bases, and 21 bases lay in between. The germline CDR1 and CDR2 sequences are SEHNR and FQNEAQ (reference sequence). CDR3 nucleotide sequence: TGTGCCAGCAGTCCTTCCATGAGGGGCACACCCTCTGGGGCCAACGTCCTGACTTTC. Translated: CASSPSMRGTPSGANVLTF.

This clonotype was found many times. The V and J genes are TRBV6-1 and TRBJ1-6; the D is unclear. The CDR3 runs 13 residues. Germline assignment: CDR1 MNHNS and CDR2 SASEGT. Trimming stripped 5 bases from V and 4 bases from J, with 6 bases between. The CDR3 DNA reads as TGTGCCAGCAGTAACCAGTATAATTCACCCCTCCACTTT. Translated, it gives CASSNQYNSPLHF.

On this clonotype: This is likely a read error, given that the CDR3 carries no conserved phenylalanine or tryptophan at its end. This chain uses TRBV20-1 with TRBJ1-1; D not resolved. V lost 1 base to trimming and J lost 4 bases, with 13 bases between them. The CDR3 runs 14 residues. The germline gives CDR1 DFQATT, CDR2 SNEGSKA (reference sequence). The CDR3 is CSARVRAKGTEAFL. CDR3 nucleotide sequence: TGCAGTGCTAGAGTCCGGGCGAAGGGCACTGAAGCTTTCCTT.

For this clonotype: A read error may explain this, as a much larger clone is one base away. The V gene is TRBV4-2, the J gene TRBJ1-1, with D perhaps TRBD1 (5 bases). This CDR3 spans 18 amino acids. With 1 base removed from V and 3 bases from J, the gap between germline ends came to 21 bases. Germline CDR1 reads LGHNA; CDR2 reads YNFKEQ. The CDR3 DNA is TGTGCCAGCAGCCAAGTTATAGGGACCATGGGCCGGGACACTGAAGCTTTCTTT. Its protein is CASSQVIGTMGRDTEAFF.

This clonotype occurred many times. The chain recombines TRBV6-1 with TRBJ1-1; D is ambiguous. The CDR3 has 13 amino acids. In germline, CDR1 is MNHNS, CDR2 SASEGT. Trimming cost V 6 bases and J 4 bases, with 12 bases left between them. The CDR3 region has the DNA TGTGCCAGCAGAACCGACCCTGGCACTGAAGCTTTCTTT. This translates into CASRTDPGTEAFF.